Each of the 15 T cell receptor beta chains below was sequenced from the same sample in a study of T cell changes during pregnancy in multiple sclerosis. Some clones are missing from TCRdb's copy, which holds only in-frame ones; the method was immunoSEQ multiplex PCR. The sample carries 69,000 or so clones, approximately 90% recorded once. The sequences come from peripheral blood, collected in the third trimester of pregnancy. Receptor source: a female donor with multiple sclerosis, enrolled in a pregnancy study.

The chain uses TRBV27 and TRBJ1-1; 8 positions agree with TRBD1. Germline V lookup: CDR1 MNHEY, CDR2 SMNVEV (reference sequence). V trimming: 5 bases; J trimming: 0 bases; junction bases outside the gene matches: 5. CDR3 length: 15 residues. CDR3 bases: TGTGCCAGCAGTCGGGACAGGTCCATGAACACTGAAGCTTTCTTT. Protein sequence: CASSRDRSMNTEAFF.

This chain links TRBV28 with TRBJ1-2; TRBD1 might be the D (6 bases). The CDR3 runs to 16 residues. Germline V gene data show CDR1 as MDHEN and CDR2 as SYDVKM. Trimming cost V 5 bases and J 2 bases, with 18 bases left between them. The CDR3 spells CASSQPGLQGNYGYTF. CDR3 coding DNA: TGTGCCAGCAGTCAGCCGGGTCTACAGGGCAACTATGGCTACACCTTC.

CDR3 protein: CASSQKGYTEAFF. The CDR3 DNA is TGCGCCAGCAGCCAAAAGGGGTACACTGAAGCTTTCTTT. The genes are TRBV4-3 and TRBJ1-1, with D maybe TRBD1 (5 bases). The V gene lost 2 bases and the J gene lost 3 bases, with 7 bases spanning the gap. Germline values: CDR1 LGHNA, CDR2 YSLEER. CDR3 length: 13 residues.

The CDR3 reads CASSLGSGGTGELFF. In DNA form, the CDR3 reads TGTGCCAGCAGCTTAGGGTCCGGGGGCACCGGGGAGCTGTTTTTT. The chain recombines TRBV7-8 with TRBJ2-2, with TRBD2 as a possible D gene (6 bases). The germline gives CDR1 SGHVS, CDR2 FQNEAQ. V was trimmed by 1 base and J by 4 bases, leaving 10 bases between them. CDR3 length: 15 residues.

The CDR3 DNA reads as TGTGCCAGCAGTGAATTCGTGACTAGCGGGGGGTCCTCCTCCTACGAGCAGTACTTC. Its translation is CASSEFVTSGGSSSYEQYF. The chain combines TRBV6-1 with TRBJ2-7, with 13 bases identical to TRBD2. The V gene's germline CDR1 is MNHNS and CDR2 SASEGT. The V segment lost 2 bases and the J segment 0 bases; nucleotides outside the gene matches: 10. This CDR3 comprises 19 residues.

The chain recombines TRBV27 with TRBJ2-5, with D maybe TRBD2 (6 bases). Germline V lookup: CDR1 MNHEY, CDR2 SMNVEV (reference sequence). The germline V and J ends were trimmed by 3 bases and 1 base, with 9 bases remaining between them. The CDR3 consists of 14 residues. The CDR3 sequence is CASSFVGLQETQYF. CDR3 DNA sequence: TGTGCCAGCAGTTTCGTGGGACTCCAAGAGACCCAGTACTTC.

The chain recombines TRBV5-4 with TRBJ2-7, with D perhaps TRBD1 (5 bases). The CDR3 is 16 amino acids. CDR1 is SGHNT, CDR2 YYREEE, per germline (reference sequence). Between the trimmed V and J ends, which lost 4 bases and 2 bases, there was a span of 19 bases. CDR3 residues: CASSLDQGNPTYEQYF. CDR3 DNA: TGTGCCAGCAGCCTGGATCAGGGAAACCCCACCTACGAGCAGTACTTC.

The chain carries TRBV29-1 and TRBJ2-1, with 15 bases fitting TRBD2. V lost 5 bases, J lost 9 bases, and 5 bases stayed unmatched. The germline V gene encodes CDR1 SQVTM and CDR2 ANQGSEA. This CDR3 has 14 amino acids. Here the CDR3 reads CSVLPGLAGGEQFF. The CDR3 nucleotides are TGCAGCGTTCTTCCGGGACTAGCGGGGGGTGAGCAGTTCTTC.

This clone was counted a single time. CDR3 in amino acids: CAWSWGGEQYF. The CDR3, as DNA: TGTGCCTGGAGTTGGGGGGGCGAGCAGTACTTC. The genes are TRBV30 and TRBJ2-7; 7 bases align to TRBD2. The germline V gene has CDR1 GTSNPN and CDR2 SVGIG (reference sequence). The junction had 1 base not matched to a gene; V was cut back by 2 bases and J by 6 bases. CDR3 length: 11 residues.

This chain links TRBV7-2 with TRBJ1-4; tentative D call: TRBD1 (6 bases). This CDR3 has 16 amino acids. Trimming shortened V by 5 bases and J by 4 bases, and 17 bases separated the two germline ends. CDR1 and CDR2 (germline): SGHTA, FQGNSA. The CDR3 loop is CASSASQGTYNEKLFF. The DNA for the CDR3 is TGTGCCAGCAGCGCCTCACAGGGTACATATAATGAAAAACTGTTTTTT.

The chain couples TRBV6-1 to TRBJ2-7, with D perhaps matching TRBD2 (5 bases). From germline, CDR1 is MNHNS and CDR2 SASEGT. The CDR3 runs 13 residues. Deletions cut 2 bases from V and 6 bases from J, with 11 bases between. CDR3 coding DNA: TGTGCCAGCAGTGAATCAATGGGGAGCGAGCAGTACTTC. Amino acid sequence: CASSESMGSEQYF.

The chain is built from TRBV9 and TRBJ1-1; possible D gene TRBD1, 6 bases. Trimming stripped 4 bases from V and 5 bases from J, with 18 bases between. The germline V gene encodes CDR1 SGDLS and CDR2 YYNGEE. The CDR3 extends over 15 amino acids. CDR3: CASSPRGGANTEAFF. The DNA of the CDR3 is TGTGCCAGCAGCCCGAGAGGGGGGGCGAATACTGAAGCTTTCTTT. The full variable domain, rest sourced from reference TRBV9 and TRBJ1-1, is DSGVTQTPKHLITATGQRVTLRCSPRSGDLSVYWYQQSLDQGLQFLIQYYNGEERAKGNILERFSAQQFPDLHSELNLSSLELGDSALYFCASSPRGGANTEAFFGQGTRLTVV.

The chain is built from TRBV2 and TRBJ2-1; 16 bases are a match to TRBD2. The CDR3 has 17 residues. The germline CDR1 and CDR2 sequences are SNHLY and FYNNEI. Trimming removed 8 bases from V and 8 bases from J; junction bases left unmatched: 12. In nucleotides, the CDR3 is TGTGCCAGCGGGACTAGCGGGGGGGCAGTTTCTTCGGATGAGCAGTTCTTC. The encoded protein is CASGTSGGAVSSDEQFF.

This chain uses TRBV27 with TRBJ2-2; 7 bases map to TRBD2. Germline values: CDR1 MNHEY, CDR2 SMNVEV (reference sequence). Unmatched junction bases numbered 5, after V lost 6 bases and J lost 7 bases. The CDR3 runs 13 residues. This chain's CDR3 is CASRVAGGGELFF. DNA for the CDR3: TGTGCCAGCAGAGTAGCGGGTGGCGGGGAGCTGTTTTTT.

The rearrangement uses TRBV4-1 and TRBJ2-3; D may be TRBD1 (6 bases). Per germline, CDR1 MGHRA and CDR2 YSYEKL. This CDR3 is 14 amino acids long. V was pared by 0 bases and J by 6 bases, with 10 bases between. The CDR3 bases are TGCGCCAGCAGCCAAGACAGGGGTAGGGATACGCAGTATTTT. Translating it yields CASSQDRGRDTQYF.